Here is one T cell receptor beta chain with its context. V lost 0 bases to trimming and J lost 7 bases; unmatched junction nucleotides: 2. The CDR3 sequence is 16 residues long. The germline CDR1 and CDR2 sequences are SGHRS and YFSETQ. The sample belongs to a study of blood T cell repertoires in COVID-19. Study as a whole: The United States, Italy and Spain were the sources of the acute and convalescent COVID-19 samples.

TCRdb's copy holds only in-frame clones and misses some; the assay was immunoSEQ multiplex PCR. The repertoire holds hundreds of thousands of clones, about 90% seen once, with around 7.8% in the top ten. The TCR originated in a woman aged 45-59 years who had recovered from COVID-19. Sequenced sample: peripheral blood. The V call is TRBV5-1, the J call TRBJ2-1; 15 nucleotides match TRBD2. The CDR3 nucleotides read TGCGCCAGCAGCTTGGGGACTAGCGGGAGGGGGAATGAGCAGTTCTTC. Translation gives CASSLGTSGRGNEQFF.